This entry features one T cell receptor (beta chain) sequence. Its antigen is unknown. The second PCR ran about 6 to 12 cycles with a sample-barcoded 5' primer and J-beta primers. TCRdb ran MiXCR on the 5' RACE reads and lists one entry per CDR3 protein. This table has around 1.7 million distinct CDR3 sequences, 28% appearing once. This sample is part of a study of blood T cells in healthy people across ages. The study's findings and limits: Across the age range, TCR beta diversity per million T cells fell in a roughly linear way. In long-lived donors, naive CD4+ cell counts and diversity exceeded those of aged donors.

Per individual sample, total RNA of at least 5.5 micrograms was extracted. V gave up 4 bases and J gave up 7 bases, with 32 bases separating them. Germline CDR1 is LGHNT and CDR2 is FRNRAP. The CDR3 contains 19 residues. The chain joins TRBV12-5 to TRBJ2-7; D is possibly TRBD1 (6 bases). Input material: blood. This TCR was recovered from a woman aged 25 to 45 in good health. The CDR3 region is CASGSEASFRDILVGEQYF. DNA of the CDR3: TGTGCTAGTGGTTCAGAAGCGTCGTTTCGGGACATTTTGGTTGGGGAGCAGTACTTC.